The TCR beta chain described here comes from a study of beta chain features in type 1 diabetes. The study's findings and limits: In all four CD4+ subsets, TCRB CDR3 length was significantly, moderately reduced in type 1 diabetes.

V trimming: 5 bases; J trimming: 1 base; junction bases outside the gene matches: 3. The germline gives CDR1 SGHTA, CDR2 FQGNSA. The CDR3 contains 14 residues. Donors contributed one heparinised blood draw apiece, averaging about 110 mL. The study reverse transcribed the entire isolated RNA, so it sequenced expressed TCRB transcripts. Libraries were prepared by immunoSEQ multiplex PCR; TCRdb keeps only in-frame clonotypes and omits some of them. Of around 320,000 clones listed, 13% to 15% are singletons. This clone was recorded a few times. Its antigen remains unknown. The source is a man aged 25-45 years in good health. The genes are TRBV7-2 and TRBJ2-3; 7 nucleotides match TRBD2. What was sequenced was central memory CD4+ T cells from blood. This CDR3 reads CASSPGRRTDTQYF. Written as DNA, the CDR3 is TGTGCCAGCAGCCCCGGGAGGCGCACAGATACGCAGTATTTT. Based on the CDR3 plus reference TRBV7-2 and TRBJ2-3, the full variable domain is GAGVSQSPSNKVTEKGKDVELRCDPISGHTALYWYRQSLGQGLEFLIYFQGNSAPDKSGLPSDRFSAERTGGSVSTLTIQRTQQEDSAVYLCASSPGRRTDTQYFGPGTRLTVL.